The source of this T cell receptor (beta chain) is a study of cytomegalovirus exposure and HLA in healthy donors. Findings and limits, study-wide: Serostatus for CMV was the only available immune exposure information. Across donors, presence/absence analyses took sequencing depth to be roughly uniform.

A remark on this clone: Antigen: not known.

PCR primers comprised 60 Vbeta and 13 Jbeta primers. Generated by immunoSEQ multiplex PCR, the TCRdb table keeps only in-frame clones and is missing some. The sample data list around 80,000 clones. CDR1 is MGHDK and CDR2 is SYGVNS in the germline V gene. Trimming took 4 bases from V and 7 from J, leaving 8 bases between them. The CDR3 sequence is 13 residues long. Material: PBMCs. This chain links TRBV25-1 with TRBJ1-6; D call uncertain. This TCR was sampled from a man aged 35-49 years in good health and CMV-seronegative. For the CDR3, the DNA is TGTGCCAGCAGTGCTCTCGCGAATTCACCCCTCCACTTT. Translation: CASSALANSPLHF.